This T cell receptor (beta chain) was identified in a study of regulatory T cells in long-lasting Graves disease. Many counts were recorded for this clonotype. Trimming at V came to 2 bases and at J to 4 bases, leaving 13 bases not matched to a gene. This CDR3 has 17 amino acids. Per germline, CDR1 MNHEY and CDR2 SVGEGT. The sample's time point: newly diagnosed GD, antithyroid drugs for less than 3 months. Construction of the TCR library relied on RNA isolated from PBMCs. Arm-PCR of CDR3 regions with iRepertoire HTBI primers generated TCR beta libraries. TCRdb reprocessed the multiplex PCR reads via MiXCR and lists one record per CDR3 protein. Here the sample spans 550,000 to 650,000 distinct CDR3 sequences, around 15% being singletons. These data are also associated with another study on T cells in Graves' hyperthyroidism and ophthalmopathy. That work adds: Patients aged 18 to 65 had newly diagnosed hyperthyroidism of under 2 months' duration. A 13 V-J model separated ophthalmopathy from stable hyperthyroidism.

The clonotype was recovered from a man aged 18 to 29 with Graves disease. The chain uses TRBV6-2 or TRBV6-3 and TRBJ1-2; 7 bases are shared with TRBD1. This specimen consisted of peripheral blood mononuclear cells (PBMCs), obtained at new diagnosis, from a patient treated with antithyroid drugs. The CDR3 DNA reads TGTGCCAGCAGTTACCTCATTAAGAACAGGGGCCGCTATGGCTACACCTTC. This gives the protein CASSYLIKNRGRYGYTF.